This T cell receptor beta chain was profiled in a study of T-cell reconstitution after alpha-beta-depleted transplantation in children. Study findings and constraints: Several hundred expanded graft clones reportedly gave rise to the alpha-beta T cells present about two months after transplant.

The CDR3 runs to 16 residues. V lost 5 bases and J lost 2; bases outside the gene matches: 9. This clonotype showed up many times. The antigen remains undetermined. Unique molecular identifiers were built into the TCRbeta library. TCRdb ran MiXCR on the PCR reads and lists one entry per CDR3 protein. The sample lists hundreds of thousands of distinct CDR3 sequences; approximately 13% were seen once. V and J are TRBV12-3 or TRBV12-4 and TRBJ2-7, with 10 nucleotides matching TRBD2. The sample here was PBMCs, mostly from graft donor cells, taken 360 days after TCRalphabeta/CD19-depleted stem cell transplant. This clonotype was sampled from a male patient younger than 18 who had a stem cell transplant for acute myeloid leukemia, so the T cells may come from the graft donor. CDR3 in amino acids: CASSRPAGGLPYEQYF. CDR3 in DNA: TGTGCCAGCAGTCGGCCAGCGGGAGGGCTCCCCTACGAGCAGTACTTC.